The 16 T cell receptor beta chains in this list originate from one sample, sequenced in a study of T cells in Graves' hyperthyroidism and ophthalmopathy. RNA transcripts provided the source from which TCR beta CDR3 regions were amplified. First-round RT-PCR targeting the TCR CDR3 was performed with the HTBI primer set. TCRdb ran MiXCR on the multiplex PCR reads and lists one entry per CDR3 protein. The table lists about 180,000 distinct CDR3 sequences, 15% to 20% of them singletons, with about 31% in the top ten. The sample taken for sequencing was blood. These receptors were taken from a woman aged 50 to 60 with Graves' hyperthyroidism.

This clonotype was counted ten times or more. This chain uses TRBV7-8 with TRBJ2-7; unclear D gene. With 5 bases removed from V and 3 bases from J, the gap between germline ends came to 23 bases. Germline V gene sequence: CDR1 SGHVS, CDR2 FQNEAQ. This CDR3 contains 17 residues. The CDR3 protein is CASSARRTTTLLYEQYF. The CDR3 DNA follows: TGTGCCAGCAGCGCCAGACGGACGACCACCCTTCTCTACGAGCAGTACTTC.

This clonotype has ten or more counts. CDR3 DNA sequence: TGTGCCAGCAGCTTATCTCCAGACCACACAGATACGCAGTATTTT. Its translation is CASSLSPDHTDTQYF. The rearrangement links TRBV7-9 to TRBJ2-3, with unresolved D. The CDR3 length is 15 residues. With 2 bases removed from V and 2 bases from J, the gap between germline ends came to 11 bases. Germline CDR1 and CDR2: SEHNR and FQNEAQ (reference sequence).

The V gene is TRBV6-1, the J gene TRBJ2-4; D is unresolved. V dropped 6 bases and J dropped 0 bases, with 6 bases sitting between them. The CDR3 covers 13 residues. Germline lookup yields CDR1 MNHNS and CDR2 SASEGT. In DNA, the CDR3 is TGTGCCAGCAGAAGGGAAGCCAAAAACATTCAGTACTTC. It specifies CASRREAKNIQYF.

This clonotype was observed at least ten times. V is TRBV20-1 and J is TRBJ1-1; D not certain. The length of the CDR3 is 11 residues. CDR1 and CDR2 from the germline V gene are DFQATT and SNEGSKA (reference sequence). The ends were cut back, 6 bases at V and 2 bases at J, with 7 bases in the middle. CDR3 in DNA: TGCAGTGCAGACGGAAACACTGAAGCTTTCTTT. This codes for CSADGNTEAFF.

This clonotype was found many times. The V gene is TRBV7-9, the J gene TRBJ2-5; D is possibly TRBD1 or TRBD2 (5 bases each). This CDR3 is 12 amino acids long. The germline V and J ends were trimmed by 5 bases and 10 bases, with 14 bases remaining between them. Germline assignment: CDR1 SEHNR and CDR2 FQNEAQ (reference sequence). The DNA of the CDR3 is TGTGCCAGCAGCCCGCTGGGACGAGACCAGTACTTC. Its protein product is CASSPLGRDQYF.

This clonotype appeared a single time. The chain joins TRBV5-1 to TRBJ1-6; 10 bases are shared with TRBD1. CDR1 is SGHRS, CDR2 YFSETQ, per germline. The CDR3 is 20 residues long. The J segment lost 0 bases and the V segment lost 3 bases, leaving 12 bases of the junction unmatched. CDR3 residues: CASSSSKRTGGSSYNSPLHF. Written as DNA, the CDR3 is TGCGCCAGCAGCTCTTCAAAGAGGACAGGGGGGAGCTCCTATAATTCACCCCTCCACTTT. Complete variable domain (other parts from reference TRBV5-1 and TRBJ1-6): KAGVTQTPRYLIKTRGQQVTLSCSPISGHRSVSWYQQTPGQGLQFLFEYFSETQRNKGNFPGRFSGRQFSNSRSEMNVSTLELGDSALYLCASSSSKRTGGSSYNSPLHFGNGTRLTVT.

This clonotype was observed many times. The chain uses TRBV19 and TRBJ1-1, with D possibly matching TRBD1 (6 bases). Germline values: CDR1 LNHDA, CDR2 SQIVND (reference sequence). With 7 bases removed from V and 4 bases from J, the gap between germline ends came to 16 bases. The CDR3 sequence is 14 residues long. The CDR3 is CASTSGRGATEAFF. CDR3 nucleotides: TGTGCCAGTACCAGCGGCCGGGGGGCCACTGAAGCTTTCTTT.

A few counts support this clonotype. The chain joins TRBV20-1 to TRBJ2-1; D is unclear. The CDR3 is made up of 12 amino acids. With 3 bases removed from V and 12 bases from J, the gap between germline ends came to 15 bases. Germline V CDR1 and CDR2: DFQATT, SNEGSKA (reference sequence). CDR3 bases: TGCAGTGCTAGGGTTGACCGGTATGGGCAGTTCTTC. Protein product: CSARVDRYGQFF.

This clonotype was seen many times. The chain links TRBV9 to TRBJ1-6, with D perhaps TRBD1 (6 bases). The CDR3 spans 14 residues. Germline loops: CDR1 SGDLS, CDR2 YYNGEE. With 7 bases removed from V and 6 bases from J, the gap between germline ends came to 14 bases. This chain's CDR3 is CASCEGGSNSPLHF. In nucleotides, the CDR3 is TGTGCCAGCTGCGAGGGGGGTAGTAATTCACCCCTCCACTTT.

This rearrangement joins TRBV12-3 or TRBV12-4 to TRBJ2-7; D remains unclear. The length of the CDR3 is 11 residues. The V gene lost 4 bases and the J gene lost 6 bases, with 7 bases spanning the gap. The CDR3 spells CASSSSTEQYF. The DNA for the CDR3 is TGTGCCAGCAGTTCATCGACCGAGCAGTACTTC.

This clonotype was seen just once. V is TRBV11-2 and J is TRBJ2-5, with D possibly TRBD1 on 6 matching bases. V was cut by 5 bases and J by 9 bases, with 25 bases left in between. Germline CDR1 reads SGHAT; CDR2 reads FQNNGV. The CDR3 spans 16 residues. CDR3 sequence (DNA): TGTGCCAGCAGCCCCGAGGGCGACAGGTCCGGATCGGCCCAGTACTTC. It codes for CASSPEGDRSGSAQYF.

This clonotype was detected ten times or more. The chain carries TRBV7-9 and TRBJ2-1; TRBD1 aligns across 8 bases. The germline V gene has CDR1 SEHNR and CDR2 FQNEAQ (reference sequence). This CDR3 is built from 16 residues. V lost 1 base and J lost 8; bases outside the gene matches: 10. DNA of the CDR3: TGTGCCAGCAGCTTAGGGTCAGGGGGCGCAGATCATGAGCAGTTCTTC. Translated, it gives CASSLGSGGADHEQFF.

In this sample, this clonotype turned up a few times. Just one base apart from a much larger clone, this may be a read error. The J gene is TRBJ1-1, the V gene TRBV7-8; 9 bases map to TRBD1. The CDR3 extends over 12 amino acids. CDR1 is SGHVS, CDR2 FQNEAQ, per germline. The CDR3 spells CASSLGDRVALF. Written as DNA, the CDR3 is TGTGCCAGCAGCTTAGGGGACAGGGTGGCTCTCTTT.

This clonotype was counted ten times or more. The rearrangement joins TRBV9 to TRBJ2-7; D may be TRBD2 (6 bases). The CDR3 has 14 residues. Trimming stripped 0 bases from V and 3 bases from J, with 10 bases between. Germline CDR1 is SGDLS and CDR2 is YYNGEE. The DNA of the CDR3 is TGTGCCAGCAGCGTAGCCTCGGGGGACTACGAGCAGTACTTC. Protein product: CASSVASGDYEQYF.

This sequence joins TRBV5-1 and TRBJ1-2; D gene unclear. V lost 4 bases to trimming and J lost 2 bases, with 21 bases between them. The germline V gene has CDR1 SGHRS and CDR2 YFSETQ. This CDR3 region has 17 residues. The CDR3 DNA follows: TGCGCCAGCAGCCAAGATAATTATGCAGGAGGGAACTATGGCTACACCTTC. Its protein is CASSQDNYAGGNYGYTF.

This clonotype was observed at least ten times. The V call is TRBV6-6, the J call TRBJ2-7; D is perhaps TRBD2 (6 bases). The CDR3 loop spans 16 amino acids. V was pared by 0 bases and J by 1 base, with 13 bases between. Germline CDR1 MNHNY, CDR2 SVGAGI (reference sequence). CDR3 residues: CASSYSSMSGSYEQYF. Here the CDR3 DNA reads TGTGCCAGCAGTTACTCTTCTATGAGCGGGTCCTACGAGCAGTACTTC.